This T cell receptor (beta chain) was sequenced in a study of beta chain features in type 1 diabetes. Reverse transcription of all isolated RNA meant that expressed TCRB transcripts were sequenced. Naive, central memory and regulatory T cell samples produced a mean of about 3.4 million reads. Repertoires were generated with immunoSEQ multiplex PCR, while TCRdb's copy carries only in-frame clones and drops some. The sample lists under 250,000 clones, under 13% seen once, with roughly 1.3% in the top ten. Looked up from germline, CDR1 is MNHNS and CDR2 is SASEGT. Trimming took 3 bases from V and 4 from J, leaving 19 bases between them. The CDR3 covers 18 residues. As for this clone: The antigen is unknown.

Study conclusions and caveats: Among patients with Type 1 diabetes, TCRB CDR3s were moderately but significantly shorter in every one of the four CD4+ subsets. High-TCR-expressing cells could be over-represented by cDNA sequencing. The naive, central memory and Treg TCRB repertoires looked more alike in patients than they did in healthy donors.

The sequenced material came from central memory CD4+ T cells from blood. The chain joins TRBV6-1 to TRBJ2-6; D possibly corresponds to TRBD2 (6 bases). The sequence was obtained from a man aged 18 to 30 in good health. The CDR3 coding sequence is TGTGCCAGCAGTGATCAGTCCTTAGGGACTCGCGGGGCCAACGTCCTGACTTTC. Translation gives CASSDQSLGTRGANVLTF.